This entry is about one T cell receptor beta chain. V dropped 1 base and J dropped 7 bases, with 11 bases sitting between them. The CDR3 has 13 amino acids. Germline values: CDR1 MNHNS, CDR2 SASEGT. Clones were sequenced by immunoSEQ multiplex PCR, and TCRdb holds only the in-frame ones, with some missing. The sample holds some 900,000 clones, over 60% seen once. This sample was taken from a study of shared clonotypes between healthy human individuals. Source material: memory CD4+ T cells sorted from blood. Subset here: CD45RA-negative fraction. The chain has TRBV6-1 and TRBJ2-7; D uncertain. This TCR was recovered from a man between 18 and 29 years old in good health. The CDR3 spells CASSEGFLVEQYF. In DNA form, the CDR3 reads TGTGCCAGCAGTGAAGGGTTTTTGGTAGAGCAGTACTTC.